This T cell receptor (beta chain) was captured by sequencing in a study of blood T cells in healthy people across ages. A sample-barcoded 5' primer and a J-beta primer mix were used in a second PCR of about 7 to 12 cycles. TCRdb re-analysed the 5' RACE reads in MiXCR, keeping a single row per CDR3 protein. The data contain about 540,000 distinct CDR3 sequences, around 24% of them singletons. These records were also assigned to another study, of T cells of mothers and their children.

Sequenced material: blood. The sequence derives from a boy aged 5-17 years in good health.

The CDR3 sequence: CASSLRDRADTQYF. The CDR3 bases are TGCGCCAGCAGCTTGCGGGACAGGGCGGATACGCAGTATTTT. The chain uses TRBV5-1 and TRBJ2-3; TRBD1 aligns across 9 bases. The CDR3 spans 14 residues. The trim removed 1 base at V and 6 bases at J, leaving 3 bases unmatched. Germline assignment: CDR1 SGHRS and CDR2 YFSETQ.